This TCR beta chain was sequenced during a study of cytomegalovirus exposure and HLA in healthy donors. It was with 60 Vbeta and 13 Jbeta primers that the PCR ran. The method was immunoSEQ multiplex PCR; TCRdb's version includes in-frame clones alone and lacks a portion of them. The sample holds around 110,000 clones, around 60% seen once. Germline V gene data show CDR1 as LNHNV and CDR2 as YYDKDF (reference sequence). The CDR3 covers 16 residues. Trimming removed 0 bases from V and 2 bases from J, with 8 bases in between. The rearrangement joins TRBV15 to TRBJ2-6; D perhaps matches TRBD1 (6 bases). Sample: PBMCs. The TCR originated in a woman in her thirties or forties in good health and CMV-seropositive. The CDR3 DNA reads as TGTGCCACCAGCAGAGAGTCAGGGGCTGGGGCCAACGTCCTGACTTTC. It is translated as CATSRESGAGANVLTF.